Listed here is a single TCR beta chain. Its cognate antigen is unknown. The sample is drawn from a study of monozygotic twins with inflammatory bowel disease. CDR3 length: 13 residues. CDR1 and CDR2 (germline): MDHEN, SYDVKM. Study-wide points: Extra variability in the repertoires of patients may have come from differing immunosuppressive treatments.

From the 5' RACE reads, TCRdb lists one entry per CDR3 protein and no DNA. The listing contains 420,000 or so distinct CDR3 sequences. Donors each contributed one blood sample measuring about 2.5 ml. The specimen was blood. The TCR comes from a human donor with ulcerative colitis or Crohn's disease, or a healthy co-twin of an affected twin (not recorded which). The chain uses TRBV28 and TRBJ2-7; TCRdb's D call, TRBD1, is unchecked because there is no DNA. CDR3 loop: CASSLRGIYEQYF.